This TCR beta chain came from a study of shared clonotypes between healthy human individuals. Study at large: Three plates were used per donor for CD4 naive, three for CD4 memory, two for CD8 naive and one for CD8 memory. Regarding the study as a whole: Non-shared clonotypes displayed generation probabilities falling below those of clonotypes present in all four donors.

Sequencing used immunoSEQ multiplex PCR; TCRdb keeps in-frame clones, though not all of them. The repertoire holds some 2.4 million clones, with 93% as singletons. Remarks on this clone: Its antigen is unknown.

V shed 0 bases and J shed 0 bases, with 12 bases lying between them. Germline CDR1 ENHRY, CDR2 SYGVKD. The CDR3 consists of 17 residues. This TCR came from a man aged 18 to 35 in good health. Some clones in this sample may be carry-over from other donors' samples. The sequenced material came from naive CD4+ T cells from PBMCs. This sample's subset: CD45RA+ positively selected. The gene calls are TRBV10-3 and TRBJ1-3; no definite D call. In DNA, the CDR3 is TGTGCCATCAGTGAGTCCCCGGCCAGAAGCTCTGGAAACACCATATATTTT. It codes for CAISESPARSSGNTIYF.